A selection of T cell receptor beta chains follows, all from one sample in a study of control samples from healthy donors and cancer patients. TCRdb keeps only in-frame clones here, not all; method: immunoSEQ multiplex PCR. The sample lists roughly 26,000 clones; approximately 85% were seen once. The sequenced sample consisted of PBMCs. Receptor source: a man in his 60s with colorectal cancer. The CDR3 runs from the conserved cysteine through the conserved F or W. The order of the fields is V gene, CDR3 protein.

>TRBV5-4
CASSLDSPETQYF
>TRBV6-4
CASSVEGGFAEAFF
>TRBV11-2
CASSQGRYYGYTF
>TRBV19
CASSVGTGGTTEAFF
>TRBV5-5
CASSLGTATEAFF
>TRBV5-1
CASSLAVAPNTQYF
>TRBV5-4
CASSPSGTGGYYGYTF
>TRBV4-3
CASSPSGTGYSGYTF
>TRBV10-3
CAISDLTDTQYF
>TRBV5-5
CASSLGTSDSTDTQYF
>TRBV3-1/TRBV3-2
CASSLRLNTEAFF
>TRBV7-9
CASSFLSRGYTF
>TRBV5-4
CASSPEPANEKLFF
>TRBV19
CASSIPSGLLRGNQPQHF
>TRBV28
CASSLGTGGKIGPAEAFF
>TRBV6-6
CASRTEGVRGYTF
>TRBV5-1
CASSLGGSLFNNEQFF
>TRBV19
CASRRTALETQYF
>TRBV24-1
CATSRQGYTEAFF
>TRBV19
CASRGLGTGGNTIYF
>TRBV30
CAWRGSSYEQYF
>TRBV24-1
CATSDWVDRWSTGELFF
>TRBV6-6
CASSRSYGVAPETQYF
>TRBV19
CASSGRKVNTEAFF
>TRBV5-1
CASSLGGGESTEAFF
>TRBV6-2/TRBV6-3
CASGYTSGGFPYEQYF
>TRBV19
CASSIIGNTEAFF
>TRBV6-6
CASSDGQNTEAFF
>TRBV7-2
CASTFHAGTGVRKLFF
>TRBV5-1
CASSLIPGQSQETQYF
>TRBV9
CASSSGPDTEAFF
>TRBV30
CAWSFVGEKLFF
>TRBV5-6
CASSFSYGYTF
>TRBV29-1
CSVLQGWVDGYTF
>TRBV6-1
CASSELDYRDRSGSPLHF
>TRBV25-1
CASSEPSGVSATNEKLFF
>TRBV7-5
CARSLATSGGHTGELFF
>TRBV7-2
CASSSSITQVKTEAFF
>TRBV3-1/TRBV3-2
CASSPQGSENTEAFF
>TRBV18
CASSPGPHYGYTF
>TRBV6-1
CASSERGLIGYTF
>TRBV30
CAGGAGGRETQYF
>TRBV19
CASSRKYQDIQYF
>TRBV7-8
CASSSNTGAVGYTF
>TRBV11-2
CASSQRQHTEAFF
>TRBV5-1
CASSPTTGVDGYTF
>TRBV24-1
CATSDPTGTGEDTQYF
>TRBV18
CASSPLIQPYGYTF